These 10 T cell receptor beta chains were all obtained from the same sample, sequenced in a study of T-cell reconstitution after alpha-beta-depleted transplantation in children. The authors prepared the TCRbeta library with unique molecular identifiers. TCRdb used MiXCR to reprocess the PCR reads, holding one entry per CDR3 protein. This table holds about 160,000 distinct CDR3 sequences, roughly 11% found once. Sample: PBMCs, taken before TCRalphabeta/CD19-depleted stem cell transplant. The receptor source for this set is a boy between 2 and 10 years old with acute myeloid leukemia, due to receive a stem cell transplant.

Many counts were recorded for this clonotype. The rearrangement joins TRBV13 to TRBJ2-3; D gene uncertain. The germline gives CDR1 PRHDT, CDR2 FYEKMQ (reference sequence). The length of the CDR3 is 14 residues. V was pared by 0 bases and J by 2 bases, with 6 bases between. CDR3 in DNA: TGTGCCAGCAGCTTAGGCAGGAACACAGATACGCAGTATTTT. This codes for CASSLGRNTDTQYF.

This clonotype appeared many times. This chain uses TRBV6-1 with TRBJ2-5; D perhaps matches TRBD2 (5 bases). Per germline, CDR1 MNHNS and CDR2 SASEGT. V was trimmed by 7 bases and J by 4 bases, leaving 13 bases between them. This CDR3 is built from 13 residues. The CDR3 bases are TGTGCCAGCACTGAGGGAGAGTCAGAGACCCAGTACTTC. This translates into CASTEGESETQYF.

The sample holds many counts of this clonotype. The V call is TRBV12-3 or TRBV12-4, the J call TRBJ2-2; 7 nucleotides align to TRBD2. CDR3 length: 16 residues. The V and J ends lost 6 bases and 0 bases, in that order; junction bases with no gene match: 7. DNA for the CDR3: TGTGCCAGCAGGGGGCGGGGGACGACGAACACCGGGGAGCTGTTTTTT. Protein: CASRGRGTTNTGELFF.

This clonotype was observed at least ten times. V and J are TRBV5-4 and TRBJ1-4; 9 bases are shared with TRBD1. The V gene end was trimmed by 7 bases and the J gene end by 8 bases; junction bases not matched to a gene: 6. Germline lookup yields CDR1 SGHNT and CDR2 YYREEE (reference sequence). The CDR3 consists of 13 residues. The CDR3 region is CASGQGKEEKLFF. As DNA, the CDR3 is TGTGCCAGCGGACAGGGGAAGGAGGAAAAACTGTTTTTT. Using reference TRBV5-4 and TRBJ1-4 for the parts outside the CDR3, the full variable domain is ETGVTQSPTHLIKTRGQQVTLRCSSQSGHNTVSWYQQALGQGPQFIFQYYREEENGRGNFPPRFSGLQFPNYSSELNVNALELDDSALYLCASGQGKEEKLFFGSGTQLSVL.

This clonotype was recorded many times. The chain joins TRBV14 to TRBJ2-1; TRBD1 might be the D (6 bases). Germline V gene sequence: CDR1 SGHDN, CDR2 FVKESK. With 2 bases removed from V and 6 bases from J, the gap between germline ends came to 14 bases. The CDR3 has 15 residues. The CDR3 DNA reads TGTGCCAGCAGCCAACACGGGACACATTCCAATGAGCAGTTCTTC. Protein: CASSQHGTHSNEQFF.

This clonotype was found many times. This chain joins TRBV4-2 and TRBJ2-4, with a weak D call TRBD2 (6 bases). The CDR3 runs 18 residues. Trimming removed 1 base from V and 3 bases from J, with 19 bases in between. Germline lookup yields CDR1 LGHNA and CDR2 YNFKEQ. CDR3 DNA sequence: TGTGCCAGCAGCCAAGGAACAGAGGGACTCCTAGGCAAAAACATTCAGTACTTC. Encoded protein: CASSQGTEGLLGKNIQYF.

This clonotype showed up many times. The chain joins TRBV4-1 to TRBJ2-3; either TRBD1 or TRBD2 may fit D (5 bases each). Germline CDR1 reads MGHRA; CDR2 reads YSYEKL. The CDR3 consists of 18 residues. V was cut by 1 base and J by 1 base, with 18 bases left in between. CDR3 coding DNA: TGCGCCAGCAGCCAAGCATTCTTGGGAGTGGGGGGCACAGATACGCAGTATTTT. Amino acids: CASSQAFLGVGGTDTQYF.

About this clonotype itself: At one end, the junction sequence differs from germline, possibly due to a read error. This CDR3 reads CATSSWATNEKLFF. The DNA for the CDR3 is TGCGCCACCAGCAGCTGGGCAACTAATGAAAAACTGTTTTTT. V gene TRBV15 combines with J gene TRBJ1-4; no clear D. This CDR3 contains 14 residues. Germline CDR1 and CDR2: LNHNV and YYDKDF (reference sequence). Looking up the rest from reference TRBV15 and TRBJ1-4 gives the full variable domain: DAMVIQNPRYQVTQFGKPVTLSCSQTLNHNVMYWYQQKSSQAPKLLFHYYDKDFNNEADTPDNFQSRRPNTSFCFLDIRSPGLGDTAMYLCATSSWATNEKLFFGSGTQLSVL.

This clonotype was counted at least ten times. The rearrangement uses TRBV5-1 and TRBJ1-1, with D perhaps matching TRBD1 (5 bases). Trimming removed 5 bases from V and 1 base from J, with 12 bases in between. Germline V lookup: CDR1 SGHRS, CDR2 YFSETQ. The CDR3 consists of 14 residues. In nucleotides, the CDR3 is TGCGCCAGCAGTTCTGAGGGACGGAACACTGAAGCTTTCTTT. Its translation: CASSSEGRNTEAFF.

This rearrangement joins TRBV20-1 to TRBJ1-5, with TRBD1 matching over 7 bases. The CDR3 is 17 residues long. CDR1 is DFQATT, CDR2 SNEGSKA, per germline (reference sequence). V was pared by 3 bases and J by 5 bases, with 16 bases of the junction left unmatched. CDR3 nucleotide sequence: TGCAGTGCTAGCCGCCGGACAGGTCTGGTTTGGTATCAGCCCCAGCATTTT. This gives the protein CSASRRTGLVWYQPQHF.